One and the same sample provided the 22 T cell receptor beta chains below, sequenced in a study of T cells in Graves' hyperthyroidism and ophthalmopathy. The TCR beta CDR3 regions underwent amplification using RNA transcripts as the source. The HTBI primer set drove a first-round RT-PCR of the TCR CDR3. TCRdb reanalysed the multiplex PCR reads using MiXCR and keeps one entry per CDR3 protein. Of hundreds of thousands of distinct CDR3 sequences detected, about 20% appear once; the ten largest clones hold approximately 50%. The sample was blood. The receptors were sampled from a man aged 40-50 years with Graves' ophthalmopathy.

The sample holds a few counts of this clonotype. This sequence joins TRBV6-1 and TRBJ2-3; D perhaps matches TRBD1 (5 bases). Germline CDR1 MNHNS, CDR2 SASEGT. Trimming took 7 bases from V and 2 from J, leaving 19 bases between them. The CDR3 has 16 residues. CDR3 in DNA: TGTGCCAGCAAGGGCTACCGACAGAGAATCACAGATACGCAGTATTTT. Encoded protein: CASKGYRQRITDTQYF.

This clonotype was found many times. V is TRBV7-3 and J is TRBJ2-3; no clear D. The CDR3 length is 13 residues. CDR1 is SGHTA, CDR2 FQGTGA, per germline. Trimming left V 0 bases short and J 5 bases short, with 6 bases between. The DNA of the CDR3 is TGTGCCAGCAGCTTAACTCAACTAGATACGCAGTATTTT. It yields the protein CASSLTQLDTQYF.

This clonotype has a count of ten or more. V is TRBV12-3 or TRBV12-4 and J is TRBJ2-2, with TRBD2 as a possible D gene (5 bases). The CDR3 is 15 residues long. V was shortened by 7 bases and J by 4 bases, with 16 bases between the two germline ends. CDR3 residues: CASTPGRSGTGELFF. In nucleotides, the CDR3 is TGTGCCAGCACCCCAGGAAGGAGCGGCACCGGGGAGCTGTTTTTT.

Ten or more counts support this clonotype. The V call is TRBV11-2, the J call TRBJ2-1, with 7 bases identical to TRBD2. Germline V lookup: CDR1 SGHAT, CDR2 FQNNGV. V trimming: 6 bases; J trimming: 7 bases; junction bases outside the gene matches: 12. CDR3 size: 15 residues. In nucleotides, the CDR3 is TGTGCCAGCAGATCACTTACGGGGGAGGGGAATGAGCAGTTCTTC. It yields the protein CASRSLTGEGNEQFF.

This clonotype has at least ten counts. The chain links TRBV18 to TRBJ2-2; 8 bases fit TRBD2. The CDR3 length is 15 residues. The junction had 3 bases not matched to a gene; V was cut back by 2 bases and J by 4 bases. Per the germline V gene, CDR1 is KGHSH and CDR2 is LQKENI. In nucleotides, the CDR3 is TGTGCCAGCTCACCAAGCGGGAGCTTCACCGGGGAGCTGTTTTTT. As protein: CASSPSGSFTGELFF.

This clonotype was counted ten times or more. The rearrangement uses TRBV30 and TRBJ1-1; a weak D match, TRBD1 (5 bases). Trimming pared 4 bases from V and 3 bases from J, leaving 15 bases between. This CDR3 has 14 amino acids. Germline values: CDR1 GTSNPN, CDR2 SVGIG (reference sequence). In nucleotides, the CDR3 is TGTGCCTGGAACCAGGACGTGACAGACACTGAAGCTTTCTTT. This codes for CAWNQDVTDTEAFF.

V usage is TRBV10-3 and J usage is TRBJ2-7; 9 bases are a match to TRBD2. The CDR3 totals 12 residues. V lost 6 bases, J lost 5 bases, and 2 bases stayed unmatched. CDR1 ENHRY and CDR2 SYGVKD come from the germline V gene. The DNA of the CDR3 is TGTGCCATCAGGGCTAGCGGGAACGAGCAGTACTTC. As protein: CAIRASGNEQYF.

CDR3 nucleotides: TGCAGCGTTGAGGGGCTCAATGAGCAGTTCTTC. This translates into CSVEGLNEQFF. The chain combines TRBV29-1 with TRBJ2-1, with D tentatively TRBD1 (5 bases). The CDR3 contains 11 residues. Trimming pared 3 bases from V and 6 bases from J, leaving 6 bases between. Germline V gene data show CDR1 as SQVTM and CDR2 as ANQGSEA.

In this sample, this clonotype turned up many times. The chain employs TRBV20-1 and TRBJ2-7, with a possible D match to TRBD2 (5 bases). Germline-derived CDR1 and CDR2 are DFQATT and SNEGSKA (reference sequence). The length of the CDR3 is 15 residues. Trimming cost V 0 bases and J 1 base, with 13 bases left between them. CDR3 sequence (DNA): TGCAGTGCTAGAGAGAGGGCATCCCCTTCCTACGAGCAGTACTTC. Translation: CSARERASPSYEQYF.

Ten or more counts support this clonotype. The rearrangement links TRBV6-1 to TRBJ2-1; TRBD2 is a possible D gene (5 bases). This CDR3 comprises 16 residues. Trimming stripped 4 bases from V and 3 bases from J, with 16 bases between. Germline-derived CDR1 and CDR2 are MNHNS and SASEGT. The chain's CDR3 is CASSVSPGTDYNEQFF. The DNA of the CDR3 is TGTGCCAGCAGTGTCTCCCCGGGAACAGACTACAATGAGCAGTTCTTC.

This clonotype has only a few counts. The CDR3 reads CASSPSGASGTYEQYF. Here the CDR3 DNA reads TGTGCCAGCAGCCCCTCCGGGGCTAGCGGGACCTACGAGCAGTACTTC. The genes are TRBV7-6 and TRBJ2-7, with 9 bases aligning to TRBD2. This CDR3 contains 16 residues. Per the germline V gene, CDR1 is SGHVS and CDR2 is FNYEAQ. V lost 5 bases and J lost 2; bases outside the gene matches: 10.

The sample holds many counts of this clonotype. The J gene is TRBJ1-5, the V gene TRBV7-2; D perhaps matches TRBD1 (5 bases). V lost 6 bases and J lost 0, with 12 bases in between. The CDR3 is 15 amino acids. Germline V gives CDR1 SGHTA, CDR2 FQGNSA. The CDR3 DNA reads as TGTGCCAGCAGTCTACAGGAAAATAGCAATCAGCCCCAGCATTTT. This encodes CASSLQENSNQPQHF.

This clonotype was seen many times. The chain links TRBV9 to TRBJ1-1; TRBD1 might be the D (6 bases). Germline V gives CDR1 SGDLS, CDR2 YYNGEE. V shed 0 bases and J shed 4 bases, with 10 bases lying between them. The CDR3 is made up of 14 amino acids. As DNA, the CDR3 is TGTGCCAGCAGCGTAGATGGGGACACCACTGAAGCTTTCTTT. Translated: CASSVDGDTTEAFF. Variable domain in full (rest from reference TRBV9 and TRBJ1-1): DSGVTQTPKHLITATGQRVTLRCSPRSGDLSVYWYQQSLDQGLQFLIQYYNGEERAKGNILERFSAQQFPDLHSELNLSSLELGDSALYFCASSVDGDTTEAFFGQGTRLTVV.

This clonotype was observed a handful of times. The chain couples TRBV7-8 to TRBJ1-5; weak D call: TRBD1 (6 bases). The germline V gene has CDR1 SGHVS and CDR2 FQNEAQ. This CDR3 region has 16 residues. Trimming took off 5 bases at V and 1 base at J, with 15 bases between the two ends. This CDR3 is CASSLDRTRSNQPQHF. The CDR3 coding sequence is TGTGCCAGCAGCCTGGACAGAACAAGGAGCAATCAGCCCCAGCATTTT.

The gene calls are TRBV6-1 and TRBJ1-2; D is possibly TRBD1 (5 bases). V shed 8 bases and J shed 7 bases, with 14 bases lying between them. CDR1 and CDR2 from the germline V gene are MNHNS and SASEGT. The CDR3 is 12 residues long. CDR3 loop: CASGIREGGYTF. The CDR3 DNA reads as TGTGCCAGCGGTATCAGGGAAGGTGGCTACACCTTC.

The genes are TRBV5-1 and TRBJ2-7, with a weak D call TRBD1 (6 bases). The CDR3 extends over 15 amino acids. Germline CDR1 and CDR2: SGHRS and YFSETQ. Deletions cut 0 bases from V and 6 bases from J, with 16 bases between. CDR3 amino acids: CASSLASGEMLEQYF. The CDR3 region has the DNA TGCGCCAGCAGCTTGGCCTCAGGGGAGATGCTCGAGCAGTACTTC.

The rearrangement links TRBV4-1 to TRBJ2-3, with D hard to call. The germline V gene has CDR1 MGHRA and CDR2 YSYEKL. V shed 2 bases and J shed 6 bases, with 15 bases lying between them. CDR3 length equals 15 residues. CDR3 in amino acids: CASSQSGRAPDTQYF. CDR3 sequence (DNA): TGCGCCAGCAGCCAATCCGGTAGGGCCCCGGATACGCAGTATTTT.

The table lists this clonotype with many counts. DNA of the CDR3: TGTGCCAGCAGGCTCGGAGGCACAGATACGCAGTATTTT. Translation: CASRLGGTDTQYF. The V gene is TRBV7-3, the J gene TRBJ2-3; D remains ambiguous. The CDR3 covers 13 residues. Trimming took 6 bases from V and 1 from J, leaving 8 bases between them. Germline V gene data show CDR1 as SGHTA and CDR2 as FQGTGA.

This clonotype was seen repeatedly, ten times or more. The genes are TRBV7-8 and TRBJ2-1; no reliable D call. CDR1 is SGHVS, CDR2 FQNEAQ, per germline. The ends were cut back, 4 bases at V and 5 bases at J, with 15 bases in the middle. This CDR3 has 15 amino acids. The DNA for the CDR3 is TGTGCCAGCAGCTCCTTGAATGACAAGCACAATGAGCAGTTCTTC. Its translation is CASSSLNDKHNEQFF.

The CDR3 DNA reads TGTGCCAGCAGCCAAGGAGGAACGGGGGGCAGGAGCGAGCAGTACTTC. Residues: CASSQGGTGGRSEQYF. The chain carries TRBV3-1 and TRBJ2-7; TRBD2 is a possible D gene (7 bases). Between the trimmed V and J ends, which lost 1 base and 6 bases, there was a span of 19 bases. Germline CDR1 reads LGHDT; CDR2 reads YNNKEL (reference sequence). The CDR3 is made up of 16 amino acids.

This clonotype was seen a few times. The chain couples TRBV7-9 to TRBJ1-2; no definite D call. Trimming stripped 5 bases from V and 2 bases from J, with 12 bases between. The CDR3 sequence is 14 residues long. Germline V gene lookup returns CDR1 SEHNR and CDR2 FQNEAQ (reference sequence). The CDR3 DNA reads TGTGCCAGCAGCCCATCGGCGGGAAACTATGGCTACACCTTC. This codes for CASSPSAGNYGYTF.

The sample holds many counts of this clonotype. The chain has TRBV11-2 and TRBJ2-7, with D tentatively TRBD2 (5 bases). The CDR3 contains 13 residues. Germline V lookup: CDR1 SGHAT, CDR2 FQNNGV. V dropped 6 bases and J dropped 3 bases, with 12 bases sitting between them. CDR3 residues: CASRGGSLYEQYF. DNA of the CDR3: TGTGCCAGCAGGGGTGGGAGCCTCTACGAGCAGTACTTC.